This T cell receptor beta chain appears in the sequencing data of a study of tumor-infiltrating lymphocytes in primary liver carcinoma. Study-level background: All lesions had stage T1-T3 N0M0 and roughly 4.2 to 10 cm widths. Sequenced samples came back with roughly 3.65 to 7.5 million productive TCRbeta reads, and the counts looked alike across tissue types. Study observations and caveats: Found in all five tumor regions were only about 7-24% of top clones. Top-250-clone fractions were significantly higher in tumors than in blood (p = 0.039).

Between about 19 and 34 mg of unsorted bulk tissue served as the source from which RNA and DNA were co-extracted. Reverse transcription of 500 ng total RNA with a constant-region primer produced TCR beta cDNA. Investigators got TCR beta libraries out of three nested multiplex PCR rounds, done with slightly modified ARM-PCR. The first two PCR rounds used TRBV1-TRBV30 forward primers with a C-beta reverse primer, roughly 11 cycles each. TCRdb re-called the multiplex PCR reads with MiXCR, one entry per CDR3 protein. Of about 99,000 distinct CDR3 sequences listed, roughly 69% were seen once; the top ten hold more than 8%. The CDR3 sequence is 13 residues long. CDR1 MNHNS and CDR2 SASEGT come from the germline V gene. Trimming cost V 6 bases and J 6 bases, with 9 bases left between them. This clonotype was picked up a small number of times. What it recognizes is unknown.

The TCR sequence derives from a woman aged 60-70 years with primary liver carcinoma and hepatitis B virus infection. The rearrangement uses TRBV6-1 and TRBJ2-6; D call uncertain. The sample comprised liver tumor tissue from sampling region 5. The subset here: tumor region T5, tumor centre. This chain's CDR3 is CASSQSEANVLTF. The CDR3 region has the DNA TGTGCCAGCAGCCAGTCGGAGGCCAACGTCCTGACTTTC.